This TCR beta chain originates from a study of long-term antiretroviral therapy in people with HIV. Study-level results: With ART, diversity went up but was still lower than in transplant donor controls.

This clone has just one count. Its matching antigen is unknown. There are 13 residues in the CDR3. V lost 2 bases and J lost 7, with 12 bases in between. Germline-derived CDR1 and CDR2 are SGHNT and YYREEE (reference sequence). Sequencing relied on immunoSEQ assay v3.0, run at survey level. Assay: immunoSEQ multiplex PCR; the TCRdb copy retains only in-frame clones and omits some. The data contain over 15,000 clones, 80% of them singletons. The V gene is TRBV5-4, the J gene TRBJ1-2; no clear D gene. This specimen consisted of unsorted PBMCs, obtained 0.2 years after starting antiretroviral therapy. The receptor's source is a woman between 35 and 50 years old with HIV. In DNA, the CDR3 is TGTGCCAGCAGCTTAGAGGCCCGGGGTGGCTACACCTTC. Amino acid sequence: CASSLEARGGYTF.